This TCR beta chain was sequenced during a study of CD8 T cells in ankylosing spondylitis. Study-wide results and caveats: A number of the motif variants had already been described in reactive arthritis synovial fluid and blood.

Library preparation for TCR beta used quantitative 5'-RACE with molecular barcodes. TCRdb called the 5' RACE reads again in MiXCR, with one record for every CDR3 protein. The sample records around 340,000 distinct CDR3 sequences, approximately 20% being singletons. There are a few counts of this clonotype. The antigen is not known. Germline CDR1 reads SEHNR; CDR2 reads FQNEAQ (reference sequence). The V and J ends lost 4 bases and 4 bases respectively, with 13 bases between them. The CDR3 is made up of 15 amino acids. This sequence joins TRBV7-9 and TRBJ2-2; D is possibly TRBD1 (6 bases). The sample consisted of blood, either unsorted or a sorted T cell fraction (not recorded which). The sequence came from a male donor with ankylosing spondylitis or in good health (not recorded which). In nucleotides, the CDR3 is TGTGCCAGCAGCTACACAGGGTCGGGCACCGGGGAGCTGTTTTTT. Its protein is CASSYTGSGTGELFF.